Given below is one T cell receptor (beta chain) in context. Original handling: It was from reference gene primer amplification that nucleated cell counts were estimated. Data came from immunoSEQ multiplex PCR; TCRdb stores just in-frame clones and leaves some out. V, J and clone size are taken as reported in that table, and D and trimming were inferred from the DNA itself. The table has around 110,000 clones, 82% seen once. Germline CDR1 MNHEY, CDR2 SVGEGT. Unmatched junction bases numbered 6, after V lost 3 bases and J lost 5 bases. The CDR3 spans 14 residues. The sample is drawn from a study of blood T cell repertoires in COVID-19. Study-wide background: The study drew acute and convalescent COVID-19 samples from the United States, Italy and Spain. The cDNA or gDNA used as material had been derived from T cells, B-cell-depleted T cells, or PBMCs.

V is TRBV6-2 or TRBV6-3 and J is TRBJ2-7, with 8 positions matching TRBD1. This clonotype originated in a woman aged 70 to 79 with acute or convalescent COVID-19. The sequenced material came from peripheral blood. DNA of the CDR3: TGTGCCAGCAGTTATGGAATCAGGGGGCACGAGCAGTACGTC. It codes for CASSYGIRGHEQYV.